These T cell receptor beta chains were read from a single sample in a study of blood T cell repertoires in COVID-19. Repertoires were generated with immunoSEQ multiplex PCR, while TCRdb's copy carries only in-frame clones and drops some. The sample includes roughly 150,000 clones, around 90% of them seen just once. Sequencing was performed on peripheral blood. Receptors were obtained from a man aged 45 to 65 who had recovered from COVID-19. Both conserved end residues are part of each CDR3. A D gene is named only where the DNA matches it firmly. The size of a clone is reported for some rows only, either as once, few or many, or as a class for expanded clones.

abundance	d_gene	j_gene	v_gene	CDR3aa	CDR3nt
few	.	TRBJ2-7	TRBV5-1	CASSPGRGLYEQYF	TGCGCCAGCAGCCCCGGGCGGGGATTATACGAGCAGTACTTC
.	TRBD2	TRBJ2-7	TRBV27	CASSHSGSRDEQYF	TGTGCCAGCAGTCATAGCGGGAGTAGGGACGAGCAGTACTTC
.	TRBD2	TRBJ2-7	TRBV27	CASSPGGGFSYEQYF	TGTGCCAGCAGTCCCGGCGGGGGGTTCTCCTACGAGCAGTACTTC
.	.	TRBJ1-4	TRBV25-1	CASSALVSGEKLFF	TGTGCCAGCAGCGCACTGGTCTCGGGGGAAAAACTGTTTTTT
.	.	TRBJ2-2	TRBV27	CASISLAKPVGELFF	TGTGCCAGCATATCCCTTGCAAAACCGGTCGGGGAGCTGTTTTTT
once	TRBD1	TRBJ2-3	TRBV5-1	CASSVRQGWTDTQYF	TGCGCCAGCAGCGTACGACAGGGGTGGACAGATACGCAGTATTTT
.	.	TRBJ2-1	TRBV4-1	CASSWDSYNEQFF	TGCGCCAGCAGCTGGGACTCATACAATGAGCAGTTCTTC
.	TRBD2	TRBJ2-7	TRBV9	CASSGELAGGSAYEQYF	TGTGCCAGCAGCGGGGAGCTAGCGGGAGGTTCAGCCTACGAGCAGTACTTC
.	TRBD1	TRBJ1-1	TRBV6-2/TRBV6-3	CASSYEQKGTGDTEAFF	TGTGCCAGCAGTTACGAACAAAAGGGGACAGGGGACACTGAAGCTTTCTTT
.	TRBD2	TRBJ2-5	TRBV5-1	CASSFSGGGPQETQYF	TGCGCCAGCAGCTTCAGCGGGGGGGGCCCCCAAGAGACCCAGTACTTC
.	.	TRBJ1-1	TRBV5-1	CASSLVPGLDTEAFF	TGCGCCAGCAGCTTGGTACCCGGGTTGGACACTGAAGCTTTCTTT
.	.	TRBJ1-5	TRBV19	CASSTDTFQPQHF	TGTGCCAGTAGTACGGACACGTTTCAGCCCCAGCATTTT
once	.	TRBJ1-1	TRBV2	CASSYTGTGTEAFF	TGTGCCAGCAGTTACACAGGGACGGGGACTGAAGCTTTCTTT
.	TRBD2	TRBJ2-1	TRBV5-1	CASSLTGLAGGPNEQFF	TGCGCCAGCAGCTTGACGGGACTAGCGGGGGGGCCAAATGAGCAGTTCTTC
.	TRBD1	TRBJ2-1	TRBV28	CASSLPNQGAKGNEQFF	TGTGCCAGCAGTTTACCCAACCAGGGGGCAAAAGGTAATGAGCAGTTCTTC